This entry describes one TCR beta chain. This clonotype turned up a few times. It has no known antigen specificity. No per-base quality is available; no much larger clone lies one base away. Libraries of naive CD8 T cells were generated from roughly 20,000 to 1,000,000 sorted cells, with 10%, 30% or 50% of the purified RNA used. Naive CD8 T cells were FACS-sorted as CD8+CD4-CCR7+CD45RA+ on a BD FACSAria II into RLT Plus buffer. Detection sensitivity was tested by spiking Jurkat RNA equal to ten TCR copies' worth into samples containing 20,000-1,000,000 naive CD8 T cells. Enrichment of CD8 T cells was performed with RosetteSep CD8+ T Cell Enrichment Cocktail and Ficoll-Paque, after which ACK red cell lysis was carried out. Preparation of the library involved PCR. Sequencing took place on a NextSeq 500. Bulk TCR libraries were made following a previously described method, with the TCR primers given in Table S5. Total RNA was purified with the Qiagen AllPrep DNA/RNA kit. Before analysis, reads from multiple sequencing runs of one library were combined. Processing in the source paper ran as follows. Reads were retained only if the reads had an exact TCR constant sequence, and the retained reads were trimmed to 150 nt and grouped according to their 12-nt molecular barcodes. Reads within each barcode group were sub-clustered using a 15% Levenshtein threshold, and quality-weighted consensus sequences were constructed for each RNA molecule. Non-functional sequences were discarded, and so were lower-count sequences lying one edit away from another sequence. On the basis of fitting two negative binomial distributions, barcode sub-clusters with fewer than 20% of the maximum read count were discarded. TCRdb ran its own pipeline on the public reads, namely fastp trimming at Q25 and MiXCR clone calling, and kept in-frame beta chains. Entries that share a CDR3 protein sequence are merged under the most common genes and DNA. The V and J calls shown here were made by TCRdb, not taken from the authors' results. The sample table holds more than 550,000 distinct CDR3 sequences, of which roughly 27% were seen once. The top ten hold 0.75% to 0.8% of the sample.

This specimen comes from a study of molecular identifiers for immune sequencing clone quantification (dated by TCRdb to the late 2010s). Background on the whole study: For a replicate experiment, RNA from roughly 18,000 or 92,000 naive CD8 T cells was divided into five aliquots, of which four were sequenced. The study was a methods study using CD8 T cells to benchmark molecular-identifier clustering-based TCR repertoire sequencing (MIDCIRS) and TCR RNA copy counting. What the work shows at the level of the full study, not this receptor alone: The sizes of highly expanded clones could end up underestimated when identical TCR molecules share a barcode. When barcode sub-clustering was not used, chimeric consensus sequences inflated TCR diversity, with chimeras reaching as high as 47%. In CMV-specific effector cells, over 99% of molecules were held by clones above 20 RNA copies, whereas under 1% of molecules were held by such clones in naive cells. The naive libraries included spiked-in Jurkat TCR RNA (about 11 copies' worth), and this RNA is not part of the donor repertoire. A single cell's worth of spiked-in Jurkat TCR RNA was reported detectable even among one million naive CD8 T cells. Modeling indicated approximately 3 TCR RNA copies recovered per cell, compared with 9.5 to 10 by digital PCR, which implies a capture efficiency of approximately 31%.

Germline trimming: 6 bases from V, 2 bases from J; junction bases outside gene matches: 9. The CDR3 numbers 17 residues from cysteine through phenylalanine. Of all the DNA, just the CDR3 is kept, 51 bases in frame from base 1. From the germline V gene, CDR1 is MNHEY and CDR2 is SVGEGT. The sequence joins TRBV6-2 or TRBV6-3 to TRBJ2-5, and 13 junctional nucleotides match TRBD2. The sample consisted of naive CD8+ T cells from blood, with Jurkat cell RNA spiked in. The sample's cell subset or site label is to be understood as: FACS-sorted CD8+CD4-CCR7+CD45RA+ naive T cells. This receptor was obtained from a human donor in good health. Some libraries in this study had Jurkat cell RNA spiked in. The nucleotide sequence is TGTGCCAGCAGAGAACGACTAGCGGGAGGAACGCAAGAGACCCAGTACTTC. It translates to CASRERLAGGTQETQYF.